This entry features one TCR beta chain sequence. The antigen remains undetermined. Germline V gene sequence: CDR1 SGHKS, CDR2 YYEKEE (reference sequence). Trimming stripped 0 bases from V and 4 bases from J, with 13 bases between. This CDR3 comprises 15 residues. The time point denotes: blood 2 weeks post-SBRT. The treatment denotes: 15 Gy SBRT to primary tumor, nephrectomy 4 weeks later. Data came from immunoSEQ multiplex PCR; TCRdb stores just in-frame clones and leaves some out. The top ten clones hold approximately 31% of a sample with tens of thousands of clones, 81% of them seen once. The data belong to a study of radiation and T cells in renal cell carcinoma. Overall study context: Nephrectomy followed 15 Gy stereotactic body radiation by 4 weeks.

General study findings and limits: In blood, top tumor clones expanded by 2 weeks, shrinking by 4.

This sample comprised blood, obtained from a patient whose treatment included radiotherapy and nephrectomy. This clonotype was sampled from a man between 60 and 75 years old with renal cell carcinoma. J is TRBJ2-5 and V is TRBV5-5; TRBD2 might be the D (5 bases). CDR3 sequence: CASSLGPRGVETQYF. CDR3 in DNA: TGTGCCAGCAGCTTGGGGCCCCGGGGTGTAGAGACCCAGTACTTC.